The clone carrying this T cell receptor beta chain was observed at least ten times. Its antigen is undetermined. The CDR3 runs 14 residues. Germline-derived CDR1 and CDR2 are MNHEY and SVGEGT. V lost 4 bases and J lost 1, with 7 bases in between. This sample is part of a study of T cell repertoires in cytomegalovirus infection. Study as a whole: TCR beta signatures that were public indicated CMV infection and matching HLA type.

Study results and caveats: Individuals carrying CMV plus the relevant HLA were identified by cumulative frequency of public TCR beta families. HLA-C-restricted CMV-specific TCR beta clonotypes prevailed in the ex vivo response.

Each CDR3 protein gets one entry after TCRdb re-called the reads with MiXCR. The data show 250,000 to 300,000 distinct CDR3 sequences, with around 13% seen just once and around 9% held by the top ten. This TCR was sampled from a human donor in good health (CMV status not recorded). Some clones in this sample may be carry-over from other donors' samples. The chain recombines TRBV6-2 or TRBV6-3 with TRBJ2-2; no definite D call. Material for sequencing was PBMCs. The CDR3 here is CASSLPLNTGELFF. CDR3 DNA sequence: TGTGCCAGCAGTTTACCGCTGAACACCGGGGAGCTGTTTTTT.